These 4 T cell receptor beta chains were sequenced from one sample in a study of T cell responses to AZD1222 COVID-19 vaccine. This table comes from immunoSEQ multiplex PCR, and its TCRdb copy is limited to in-frame clones, with some not included. This table holds fewer than 110,000 clones, around 92% found once. The source was peripheral blood, collected 28 days after the second AZD1222 dose. The receptor set was obtained from an adult who received the AZD1222 COVID-19 vaccine.

In DNA, the CDR3 is TGTGCCACCAGCAGAGAGTTCGGCAGCTATGGCTACACCTTC. This gives the protein CATSREFGSYGYTF. The J gene is TRBJ1-2, the V gene TRBV15; D is ambiguous. This CDR3 has 14 amino acids. Deletions cut 0 bases from V and 4 bases from J, with 9 bases between. The germline V gene has CDR1 LNHNV and CDR2 YYDKDF (reference sequence).

The chain joins TRBV19 to TRBJ1-2; D is undetermined. This CDR3 region has 14 residues. With 3 bases removed from V and 0 bases from J, the gap between germline ends came to 8 bases. CDR1 is LNHDA, CDR2 SQIVND, per germline (reference sequence). CDR3 sequence: CASSIALANYGYTF. For the CDR3, the DNA is TGTGCCAGTAGTATTGCGTTAGCTAACTATGGCTACACCTTC.

The gene calls are TRBV28 and TRBJ2-4; the match to TRBD2 covers 7 bases. This CDR3 comprises 15 residues. Per germline, CDR1 MDHEN and CDR2 SYDVKM. V lost 10 bases to trimming and J lost 0 bases; unmatched junction nucleotides: 9. The CDR3 loop reads CATAFRGVAKNIQYF. The CDR3, as DNA: TGTGCCACCGCTTTCCGGGGGGTAGCCAAAAACATTCAGTACTTC. Full variable domain (rest looked up from reference TRBV28 and TRBJ2-4): DVKVTQSSRYLVKRTGEKVFLECVQDMDHENMFWYRQDPGLGLRLIYFSYDVKMKEKGDIPEGYSVSREKKERFSLILESASTNQTSMYLCATAFRGVAKNIQYFGAGTRLSVL.

J is TRBJ1-6 and V is TRBV28; 7 bases align to TRBD1. The germline CDR1 and CDR2 sequences are MDHEN and SYDVKM. The CDR3 is made up of 15 amino acids. Germline trimming cut 1 base from V and 5 bases from J; bases unmatched to any gene: 2. The DNA of the CDR3 is TGTGCCAGCAGTTTATTAGACAGGGATAATTCACCCCTCCACTTT. Residues: CASSLLDRDNSPLHF.